This entry is about one T cell receptor (beta chain). Per the germline V gene, CDR1 is SGHRS and CDR2 is YFSETQ. V was trimmed by 3 bases and J by 8 bases, leaving 14 bases between them. The CDR3 loop spans 13 amino acids. The data derive from a study of shared clonotypes between healthy human individuals. Study context: Per-donor plates numbered three CD4 naive, three CD4 memory, two CD8 naive and one CD8 memory.

It was at deep level that the assay was run. Several immunoSEQ 96-well plates shared each subset's DNA, each plate a replicate. Authors' methods: From ImmunoSEQ came sequences covering only the junction and carrying no quality scores, so filtering differed. Sequenced by immunoSEQ multiplex PCR; TCRdb stores in-frame clones only, minus some. V, J and clone size were drawn from that table, and D and trimming were deduced from the DNA. The sample consists of under 1,100,000 clones, approximately 78% of them appearing once. The specimen sequenced was memory CD4+ T cells from PBMCs. The sample's subset: CD45RA-negative fraction. The chain uses TRBV5-1 and TRBJ2-5; D gene uncertain. The clonotype comes from a man aged 18 to 30 in good health. Some clones in this sample may be carry-over from other donors' samples. For the CDR3, the DNA is TGCGCCAGCAGCTCAGAAACGCCACTTACCCAGTACTTC. Its translation: CASSSETPLTQYF. The full variable domain, rest sourced from reference TRBV5-1 and TRBJ2-5, is KAGVTQTPRYLIKTRGQQVTLSCSPISGHRSVSWYQQTPGQGLQFLFEYFSETQRNKGNFPGRFSGRQFSNSRSEMNVSTLELGDSALYLCASSSETPLTQYFGPGTRLLVL.